Below, 5 T cell receptor beta chains from the same sample are listed, as sequenced in a study of blood T cells in healthy people across ages. PCR was performed a second time for about 7 to 12 cycles using a sample-barcoded 5' primer and a J-beta primer mix. One entry per CDR3 protein, called by TCRdb with MiXCR from the 5' RACE reads. The repertoire includes approximately 900,000 distinct CDR3 sequences, 25% to 30% of them detected once, and approximately 10% sits in the top ten. The same specimen was also included in a second study, on T cells of mothers and their children.

Material for sequencing was blood. The receptors derive from a woman between 35 and 50 years old in good health.

The V gene is TRBV7-8, the J gene TRBJ1-5; 7 bases fit TRBD1. The CDR3 has 17 amino acids. From germline, CDR1 is SGHVS and CDR2 FQNEAQ. J lost 7 bases, V lost 1 base, and 13 bases had no gene match. CDR3 DNA sequence: TGTGCCAGCAGCTTAGTAGGAGACAGGGAATATGGGCAGCCCCAGCATTTT. It codes for CASSLVGDREYGQPQHF. Variable domain in full (rest from reference TRBV7-8 and TRBJ1-5): GAGVSQSPRYKVAKRGQDVALRCDPISGHVSLFWYQQALGQGPEFLTYFQNEAQLDKSGLPSDRFFAERPEGSVSTLKIQRTQQEDSAVYLCASSLVGDREYGQPQHFGDGTRLSIL.

V gene TRBV28 combines with J gene TRBJ2-1; the D is unclear. Deletions cut 6 bases from V and 1 base from J, with 13 bases between. The CDR3 extends over 15 amino acids. Germline values: CDR1 MDHEN, CDR2 SYDVKM. CDR3 loop: CASRDPVNSYNEQFF. DNA for the CDR3: TGTGCCAGCAGAGATCCGGTGAATTCCTACAATGAGCAGTTCTTC.

This clonotype has just a few counts. The chain links TRBV14 to TRBJ2-7; 11 nucleotides align to TRBD2. V shed 3 bases and J 2 bases; nucleotides not matched to a gene: 3. The length of the CDR3 is 15 residues. CDR1 and CDR2 (germline): SGHDN, FVKESK. The CDR3 sequence is CASSQLAGGAYEQYF. As DNA, the CDR3 is TGTGCCAGCAGCCAGCTAGCGGGGGGAGCCTACGAGCAGTACTTC.

The genes are TRBV28 and TRBJ2-7, with D tentatively TRBD2 (5 bases). The J call could be wrong; TRBJ2-5 is a better fit for the DNA end. The CDR3 is 15 residues long. Germline loops: CDR1 MDHEN, CDR2 SYDVKM. CDR3 amino acids: CASSQGSRGQETQYF. CDR3 sequence (DNA): TGTGCCAGCAGCCAAGGGTCCCGGGGCCAAGAGACCCAGTACTTC.

The CDR3 DNA is TGTGCCAGCAGTTCCCGTGCCTTCCCCCACCAAGAGACCCAGTACTTC. Translated: CASSSRAFPHQETQYF. The rearrangement uses TRBV28 and TRBJ2-5; D is unresolved. Germline V gives CDR1 MDHEN, CDR2 SYDVKM. V lost 4 bases and J 0 bases, leaving 15 bases between the germline ends. The CDR3 extends over 16 amino acids. The full variable domain, with the rest looked up from reference TRBV28 and TRBJ2-5, is DVKVTQSSRYLVKRTGEKVFLECVQDMDHENMFWYRQDPGLGLRLIYFSYDVKMKEKGDIPEGYSVSREKKERFSLILESASTNQTSMYLCASSSRAFPHQETQYFGPGTRLLVL.